This TCR beta chain was obtained from a study of OX40 agonist ivuxolimab in advanced cancers. About the study: Patients received ivuxolimab, an intravenous treatment, every 2 weeks at 0.01 to 10 mg/kg. Of mixed ages from about 20 to 80 and averaging approximately 60 years, the group was roughly 85% male. Earlier anti-PD-1, anti-PD-L1 or anti-CTLA-4 therapy was permitted; 40% had received some.

The CDR3 runs to 16 residues. Profiled with immunoSEQ multiplex PCR; TCRdb holds only in-frame clones, not every one. The data hold about 30,000 clones, with approximately 81% observed a single time. About this clone itself: Its matching antigen is unknown.

Study-wide points: On average, a greater number of expanded clones characterised CD8+ T cells relative to CD4+.

This receptor was taken from an adult with an advanced solid tumor such as melanoma, head and neck, liver or kidney cancer. The chain employs TRBV21-1 and TRBJ1-5. TRBV21-1 is listed as a pseudogene. This sample comprised CD4+ or CD8+ T cells sorted from blood, obtained in a trial of the OX40 agonist ivuxolimab. The DNA for the CDR3 is TGTGCCAGCAGCAAGAGGGGATCGCATAGCAATCAGCCCCAGCATTTT. Protein: CASSKRGSHSNQPQHF.